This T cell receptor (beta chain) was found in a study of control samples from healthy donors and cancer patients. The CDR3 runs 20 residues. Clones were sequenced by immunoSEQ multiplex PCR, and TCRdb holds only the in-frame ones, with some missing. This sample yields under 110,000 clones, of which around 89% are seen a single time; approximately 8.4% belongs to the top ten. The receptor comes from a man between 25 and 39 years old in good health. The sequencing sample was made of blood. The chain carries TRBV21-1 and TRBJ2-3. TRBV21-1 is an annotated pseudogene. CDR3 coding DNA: TGTGCCAGCAGCAAAAGGAATACGCACTCCTATCACCTGAGCACAGATACGCAGTATTTT. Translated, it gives CASSKRNTHSYHLSTDTQYF.